This entry is about one T cell receptor (beta chain). Sequencing used immunoSEQ multiplex PCR; TCRdb keeps in-frame clones, though not all of them. The sample holds around 2.1 million clones, 85% to 95% seen once. The sample originates from a study of shared clonotypes between healthy human individuals. This CDR3 has 14 residues. Germline V gene data show CDR1 as LGHNA and CDR2 as YSLEER. V shed 1 base and J 7 bases; nucleotides not matched to a gene: 5. Naive CD8 cells comprised CD45RO-negative, CCR7-positively selected cells, excluding terminally differentiated effector memory CD45RA+ cells. The sequence came from a man aged 18 to 30 in good health. Some clones in this sample may be carry-over from other donors' samples. The chain has TRBV4-3 and TRBJ1-2; 8 nucleotides agree with TRBD1. Specimen: naive CD8+ T cells from PBMCs. The chain's CDR3 is CASSQGQGPAGYTF. In DNA, the CDR3 is TGCGCCAGCAGCCAAGGACAGGGGCCGGCTGGCTACACCTTC.